These 32 T cell receptor beta chains share one sample of origin, sequenced in a study of CD8 T cells in Susac syndrome. The authors reverse transcribed roughly 0.5 to 1 ug RNA with random hexamers. One entry per CDR3 protein, called by TCRdb with MiXCR from the immunoSEQ multiplex PCR reads. The data show some 250,000 distinct CDR3 sequences, 96% seen once. What was sequenced was CD4+ T cells from PBMCs. Source of these receptors: a human donor with Susac syndrome.

This clonotype was detected only once. V usage is TRBV6-6 and J usage is TRBJ2-7; 9 bases map to TRBD1. The J segment lost 2 bases and the V segment lost 4 bases, leaving 6 bases of the junction unmatched. Germline V CDR1 and CDR2: MNHNY, SVGAGI (reference sequence). CDR3 size: 15 residues. The CDR3 sequence is CASSFKGQGAYEQYF. Here the CDR3 DNA reads TGTGCCAGCAGTTTTAAGGGACAGGGAGCCTACGAGCAGTACTTC.

This chain connects TRBV20-1 to TRBJ1-1; D gene unclear. V lost 3 bases to trimming and J lost 4 bases, with 15 bases between them. This CDR3 region has 14 residues. CDR1 is DFQATT, CDR2 SNEGSKA, per germline (reference sequence). The CDR3 DNA reads TGCAGTGCTAGGGAGGGCGGGATAATCACTGAAGCTTTCTTT. Protein: CSAREGGIITEAFF.

This sequence joins TRBV4-1 and TRBJ2-2; D unclear. CDR3 length equals 16 residues. Germline CDR1 MGHRA, CDR2 YSYEKL. Trimming stripped 2 bases from V and 1 base from J, with 11 bases between. In nucleotides, the CDR3 is TGCGCCAGCAGCCAATATCTGACCGGGAACACCGGGGAGCTGTTTTTT. Translation: CASSQYLTGNTGELFF.

This clonotype has only one observation. The rearrangement uses TRBV20-1 and TRBJ1-5, with D possibly matching TRBD1 (5 bases). Trimming cost V 4 bases and J 0 bases, with 16 bases left between them. The CDR3 spans 16 residues. Germline V gene data show CDR1 as DFQATT and CDR2 as SNEGSKA (reference sequence). The CDR3 reads CSAKGRPPYSNQPQHF. CDR3 sequence (DNA): TGCAGTGCTAAGGGACGGCCTCCTTATAGCAATCAGCCCCAGCATTTT.

In its sample, this clonotype was seen once. CDR3 in DNA: TGTGCCAGCAGCCCCCGTTTAGCGGCCTCCTACGAGCAGTACTTC. This encodes CASSPRLAASYEQYF. J is TRBJ2-7 and V is TRBV9, with D perhaps TRBD2 (6 bases). Germline CDR1 and CDR2: SGDLS and YYNGEE. The CDR3 covers 15 residues. V dropped 4 bases and J dropped 0 bases, with 14 bases sitting between them.

CDR3 sequence (DNA): TGTGCCAGCACCCCAGGGAGCGGCTATGGCTACACCTTC. This encodes CASTPGSGYGYTF. This rearrangement joins TRBV14 to TRBJ1-2; D may be TRBD1 (5 bases). The V gene lost 7 bases and the J gene lost 4 bases, with 13 bases spanning the gap. Germline values: CDR1 SGHDN, CDR2 FVKESK. The CDR3 is 13 amino acids.

This sequence joins TRBV5-1 and TRBJ2-7; weak D call: TRBD1 (6 bases). The ends were cut back, 4 bases at V and 3 bases at J, with 17 bases in the middle. Germline V gives CDR1 SGHRS, CDR2 YFSETQ. The CDR3 has 15 residues. The CDR3 region is CASSTGQTAYYEQYF. The CDR3 DNA sequence: TGCGCCAGCAGCACAGGACAGACAGCGTACTACGAGCAGTACTTC.

This chain uses TRBV5-1 with TRBJ1-1; D might be TRBD1 (5 bases). Deletions cut 3 bases from V and 2 bases from J, with 26 bases between. This CDR3 region has 19 residues. Germline CDR1 SGHRS, CDR2 YFSETQ. The CDR3 DNA is TGCGCCAGCAGCTGGGGCCAGGCCGGATATATTGAAGGAAACACTGAAGCTTTCTTT. Protein sequence: CASSWGQAGYIEGNTEAFF.

The CDR3 reads CSVLPREGGEQYF. The DNA for the CDR3 is TGCAGCGTTCTACCCCGGGAGGGCGGCGAGCAGTACTTC. The chain is built from TRBV29-1 and TRBJ2-7; 8 bases align to TRBD2. Looked up from germline, CDR1 is SQVTM and CDR2 is ANQGSEA. This CDR3 region has 13 residues. The V gene end was trimmed by 5 bases and the J gene end by 6 bases; junction bases not matched to a gene: 9.

The chain couples TRBV2 to TRBJ2-7; the match to TRBD2 covers 13 bases. CDR1 and CDR2 from the germline V gene are SNHLY and FYNNEI. This CDR3 is built from 14 residues. V trimming: 6 bases; J trimming: 4 bases; junction bases outside the gene matches: 3. The CDR3 sequence is CASRGLAGVYEQYF. The CDR3 coding sequence is TGTGCCAGCAGAGGACTAGCGGGAGTGTACGAGCAGTACTTC.

The chain has TRBV20-1 and TRBJ2-1; 8 nucleotides agree with TRBD2. With 3 bases clipped from V and 0 bases from J, the junction kept 10 bases outside the gene matches. The CDR3 is made up of 17 amino acids. Germline V lookup: CDR1 DFQATT, CDR2 SNEGSKA (reference sequence). Here the CDR3 reads CSASGRAGATSYNEQFF. For the CDR3, the DNA is TGCAGTGCTAGTGGGCGAGCGGGAGCAACCTCCTACAATGAGCAGTTCTTC.

The chain employs TRBV29-1 and TRBJ1-2; a weak D match, TRBD1 (6 bases). CDR1 SQVTM and CDR2 ANQGSEA come from the germline V gene. Trimming took off 4 bases at V and 6 bases at J, with 15 bases between the two ends. CDR3 length: 13 amino acids. Here the CDR3 reads CSVGVQGRNGYTF. The DNA of the CDR3 is TGCAGCGTTGGAGTTCAGGGGAGGAATGGCTACACCTTC.

The chain joins TRBV7-3 to TRBJ2-1; 9 bases line up with TRBD1. Germline V gene lookup returns CDR1 SGHTA and CDR2 FQGTGA. There are 15 residues in the CDR3. Unmatched junction bases numbered 3, after V lost 5 bases and J lost 1 base. DNA of the CDR3: TGTGCCAGCAGCACAGGGGGCCAGTCCTACAATGAGCAGTTCTTC. Residues: CASSTGGQSYNEQFF.

J is TRBJ2-3 and V is TRBV5-1; no reliable D call. In germline, CDR1 is SGHRS, CDR2 YFSETQ. This CDR3 has 13 residues. Trimming removed 0 bases from V and 1 base from J, with 3 bases in between. CDR3 sequence: CASSLGRTDTQYF. CDR3 DNA: TGCGCCAGCAGCTTGGGCCGCACAGATACGCAGTATTTT.

This chain joins TRBV12-3 or TRBV12-4 and TRBJ2-7, with D tentatively TRBD1 or TRBD2 (5 bases each). CDR3 size: 15 residues. Trimming shortened V by 5 bases and J by 7 bases, and 21 bases separated the two germline ends. CDR3 sequence: CASSPPGPGVWEQYF. The DNA of the CDR3 is TGTGCCAGCAGTCCTCCGGGACCGGGTGTGTGGGAGCAGTACTTC.

The J gene is TRBJ1-1, the V gene TRBV2; D is possibly TRBD1 (5 bases). V was pared by 8 bases and J by 5 bases, with 15 bases between. Germline assignment: CDR1 SNHLY and CDR2 FYNNEI. The CDR3 loop spans 13 amino acids. The CDR3 protein is CASSTREGTEAFF. As DNA, the CDR3 is TGTGCCAGCTCTACAAGGGAGGGGACTGAAGCTTTCTTT.

The CDR3 region has the DNA TGTGCCTGGACTCGGGGGGCAGGCCCTGAGCAGTTCTTC. This encodes CAWTRGAGPEQFF. V is TRBV30 and J is TRBJ2-1, with TRBD2 as a possible D gene (7 bases). This CDR3 contains 13 residues. The germline V gene has CDR1 GTSNPN and CDR2 SVGIG (reference sequence). V lost 4 bases and J 9 bases, leaving 16 bases between the germline ends.

The CDR3 protein is CASSLLPGRGYIQYF. For the CDR3, the DNA is TGTGCCAGCAGCTTGTTGCCAGGCAGGGGGTACATTCAGTACTTC. The gene calls are TRBV5-4 and TRBJ2-4, with 7 bases aligning to TRBD1. After removal of 1 base from V and 8 bases from J, the junction contained 9 bases not matched to a gene. The germline CDR1 and CDR2 sequences are SGHNT and YYREEE (reference sequence). The CDR3 extends over 15 amino acids.

This clonotype was observed a single time. The CDR3 DNA follows: TGTGCCAGCAGCTTAGCGGGCGACCAAGAGACCCAGTACTTC. Its protein product is CASSLAGDQETQYF. The rearrangement links TRBV4-2 to TRBJ2-5; 7 bases line up with TRBD2. The junction had 3 bases not matched to a gene; V was cut back by 5 bases and J by 0 bases. Germline CDR1 and CDR2: LGHNA and YNFKEQ. The CDR3 loop spans 14 amino acids.

The J gene is TRBJ2-5, the V gene TRBV5-1, with 7 positions matching TRBD1. The CDR3 sequence is 16 residues long. The germline gives CDR1 SGHRS, CDR2 YFSETQ. The J segment lost 5 bases and the V segment lost 4 bases, leaving 14 bases of the junction unmatched. The CDR3 is CASSTTLTGRAETQYF. The CDR3, as DNA: TGCGCCAGCAGCACCACACTGACAGGGCGGGCGGAGACCCAGTACTTC.

The chain recombines TRBV29-1 with TRBJ1-1, with D uncertain. V was pared by 5 bases and J by 3 bases, with 10 bases between. CDR3 size: 12 residues. The germline V gene has CDR1 SQVTM and CDR2 ANQGSEA. The CDR3 here is CSVWRVDTEAFF. The DNA for the CDR3 is TGCAGCGTTTGGAGGGTGGACACTGAAGCTTTCTTT.

V usage is TRBV9 and J usage is TRBJ2-5; D unresolved. Trimming cost V 1 base and J 3 bases, with 7 bases left between them. Looked up from germline, CDR1 is SGDLS and CDR2 is YYNGEE. The CDR3 spans 13 residues. The CDR3, as DNA: TGTGCCAGCAGCGTAACAGCTAAAGAGACCCAGTACTTC. Amino acid sequence: CASSVTAKETQYF.

The chain carries TRBV28 and TRBJ2-7, with TRBD1 as a possible D gene (7 bases). Trimming shortened V by 6 bases and J by 3 bases, and 15 bases separated the two germline ends. The CDR3 sequence is 14 residues long. Germline CDR1 and CDR2: MDHEN and SYDVKM. This chain's CDR3 is CASRTGGTVYEQYF. DNA of the CDR3: TGTGCCAGCAGAACTGGGGGGACAGTCTACGAGCAGTACTTC. Combining the CDR3 with reference TRBV28 and TRBJ2-7 gives the whole variable domain DVKVTQSSRYLVKRTGEKVFLECVQDMDHENMFWYRQDPGLGLRLIYFSYDVKMKEKGDIPEGYSVSREKKERFSLILESASTNQTSMYLCASRTGGTVYEQYFGPGTRLTVT.

The V call is TRBV11-2, the J call TRBJ1-1; D unresolved. V shed 0 bases and J shed 3 bases, with 5 bases lying between them. The CDR3 has 13 amino acids. Germline values: CDR1 SGHAT, CDR2 FQNNGV. CDR3 coding DNA: TGTGCCAGCAGCTTAGACTGGGACACTGAAGCTTTCTTT. As protein: CASSLDWDTEAFF.

CDR3 residues: CASSDTSGQETQYF. CDR3 DNA: TGTGCCAGCAGCGACACTAGCGGACAAGAGACCCAGTACTTC. The chain joins TRBV6-1 to TRBJ2-5, with TRBD2 identical over 8 bases. V lost 6 bases, J lost 2 bases, and 5 bases stayed unmatched. The length of the CDR3 is 14 residues. Per the germline V gene, CDR1 is MNHNS and CDR2 is SASEGT.

This clonotype was detected once. The junction differs from germline at one of its ends, possibly a read error. This chain joins TRBV7-7 and TRBJ1-1; TRBD1 is a possible D gene (5 bases). CDR3 size: 15 residues. Germline loops: CDR1 SSHAT, CDR2 FNYEAQ (reference sequence). The CDR3 DNA is TGTGCTAGCAGCCCTTTTCAGGGCGGGCGTACTGAAGCTTTCTTT. Its translation is CASSPFQGGRTEAFF.

This sequence joins TRBV30 and TRBJ2-7; maybe TRBD1 (5 bases). The CDR3 is made up of 13 amino acids. CDR1 GTSNPN and CDR2 SVGIG come from the germline V gene (reference sequence). Trimming pared 1 base from V and 3 bases from J, leaving 10 bases between. The CDR3 DNA reads TGTGCCTGGAGTGCCGACAGTTACTACGAGCAGTACTTC. Amino acids: CAWSADSYYEQYF.

The V call is TRBV20-1, the J call TRBJ1-5, with D possibly matching TRBD1 (5 bases). Germline V gene data show CDR1 as DFQATT and CDR2 as SNEGSKA (reference sequence). CDR3 length: 10 residues. Trimming stripped 6 bases from V and 11 bases from J, with 11 bases between. The CDR3 sequence: CSAGGSTQHF. The CDR3 bases are TGCAGTGCCGGGGGTTCGACCCAGCATTTT.

J is TRBJ2-3 and V is TRBV29-1, with D perhaps TRBD2 (5 bases). V dropped 7 bases and J dropped 8 bases, with 10 bases sitting between them. Germline loops: CDR1 SQVTM, CDR2 ANQGSEA. The CDR3 is 10 amino acids. The CDR3 sequence is CSGGEGTQYF. DNA for the CDR3: TGCAGCGGAGGCGAGGGTACGCAGTATTTT.

This chain links TRBV7-9 with TRBJ1-1, with 7 bases that match TRBD1. This CDR3 is 14 amino acids long. CDR1 is SEHNR, CDR2 FQNEAQ, per germline (reference sequence). V lost 5 bases and J lost 6; bases outside the gene matches: 9. The CDR3 DNA is TGTGCCAGCAGCCGGACAGGAACGGACCCTGAAGCTTTCTTT. It translates to CASSRTGTDPEAFF.

This clonotype appeared a single time. V usage is TRBV25-1 and J usage is TRBJ2-6, with D possibly TRBD1 on 6 matching bases. Per the germline V gene, CDR1 is MGHDK and CDR2 is SYGVNS. Trimming took off 1 base at V and 3 bases at J, with 19 bases between the two ends. This CDR3 spans 19 amino acids. The CDR3 spells CASSEWGTGPLGGANVLTF. The DNA of the CDR3 is TGTGCCAGCAGTGAATGGGGAACAGGGCCCCTTGGTGGGGCCAACGTCCTGACTTTC.

The chain carries TRBV10-3 and TRBJ2-2; D remains ambiguous. The CDR3 has 13 residues. The ends were cut back, 6 bases at V and 7 bases at J, with 12 bases in the middle. Germline V gives CDR1 ENHRY, CDR2 SYGVKD. The CDR3 coding sequence is TGTGCCATCAGGGTTGAATTCAGCGGGGAGCTGTTTTTT. Residues: CAIRVEFSGELFF.